This T cell receptor beta chain was sequenced in a study of blood T cell repertoires in COVID-19. As for the study in general: Acute and convalescent COVID-19 specimens originated in the United States, Italy and Spain.

V lost 0 bases and J 0 bases, leaving 6 bases between the germline ends. Germline CDR1 and CDR2: MGHRA and YSYEKL. CDR3 length: 14 residues. In the original processing: The assay estimated nucleated cells by amplifying reference gene primers. Repertoires were generated with immunoSEQ multiplex PCR, while TCRdb's copy carries only in-frame clones and drops some. The V and J calls and clone size are taken from that table; D and trimming were inferred from the DNA. The table lists approximately 300,000 clones, around nine tenths of them singletons, with roughly 5.3% in the top ten. Sequencing input: PBMCs or T cells enriched from blood (not recorded which). This clonotype originated in a man between 60 and 75 years old who had recovered from COVID-19. The gene calls are TRBV4-1 and TRBJ2-7; D unclear. In nucleotides, the CDR3 is TGCGCCAGCAGCCAAGAAACTCGCTCCTACGAGCAGTACTTC. Protein: CASSQETRSYEQYF.